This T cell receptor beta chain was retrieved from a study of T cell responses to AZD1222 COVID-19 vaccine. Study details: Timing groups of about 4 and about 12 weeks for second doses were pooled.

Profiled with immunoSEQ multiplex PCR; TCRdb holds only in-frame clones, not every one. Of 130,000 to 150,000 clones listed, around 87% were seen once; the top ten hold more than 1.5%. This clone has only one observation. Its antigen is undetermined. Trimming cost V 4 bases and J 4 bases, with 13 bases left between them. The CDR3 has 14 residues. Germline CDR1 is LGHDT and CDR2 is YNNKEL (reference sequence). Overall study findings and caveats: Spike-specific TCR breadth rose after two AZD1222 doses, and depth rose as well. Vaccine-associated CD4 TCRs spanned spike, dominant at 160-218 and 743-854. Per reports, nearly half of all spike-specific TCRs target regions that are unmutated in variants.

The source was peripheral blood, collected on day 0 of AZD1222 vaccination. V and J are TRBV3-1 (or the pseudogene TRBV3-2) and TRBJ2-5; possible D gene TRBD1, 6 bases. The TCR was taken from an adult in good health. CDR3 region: CASSLHRAAETQYF. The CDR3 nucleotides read TGTGCCAGCAGCCTACACAGGGCGGCAGAGACCCAGTACTTC.